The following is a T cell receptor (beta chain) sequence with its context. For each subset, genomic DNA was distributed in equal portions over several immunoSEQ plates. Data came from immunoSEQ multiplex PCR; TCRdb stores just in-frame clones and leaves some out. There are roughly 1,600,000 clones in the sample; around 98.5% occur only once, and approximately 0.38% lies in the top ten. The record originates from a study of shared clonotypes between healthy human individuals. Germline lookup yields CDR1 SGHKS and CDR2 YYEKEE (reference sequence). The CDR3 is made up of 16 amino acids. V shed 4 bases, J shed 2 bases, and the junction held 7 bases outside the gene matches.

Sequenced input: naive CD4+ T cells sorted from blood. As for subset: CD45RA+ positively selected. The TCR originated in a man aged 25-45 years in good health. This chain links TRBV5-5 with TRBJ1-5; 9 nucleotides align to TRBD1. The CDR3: CASSLTGGWGNQPQHF. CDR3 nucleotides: TGTGCCAGCAGCCTGACAGGGGGTTGGGGCAATCAGCCCCAGCATTTT.